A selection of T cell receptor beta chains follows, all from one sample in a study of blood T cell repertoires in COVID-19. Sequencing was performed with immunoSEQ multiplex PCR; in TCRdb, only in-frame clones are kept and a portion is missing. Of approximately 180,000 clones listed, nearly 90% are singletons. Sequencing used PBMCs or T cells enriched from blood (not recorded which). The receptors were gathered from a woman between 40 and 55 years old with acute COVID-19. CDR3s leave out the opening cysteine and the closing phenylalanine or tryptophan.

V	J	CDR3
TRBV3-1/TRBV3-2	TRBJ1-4	ASSLRVGEKLF
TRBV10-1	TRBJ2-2	ASRGGNITGELF
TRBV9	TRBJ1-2	ASSVDSGGEGYT
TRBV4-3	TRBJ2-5	ASSQDPGQETQY
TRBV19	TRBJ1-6	ASSIGARGKNNSPLH
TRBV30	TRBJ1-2	AWSVPGLLDGYT
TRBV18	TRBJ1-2	ASSTRQGLDYGYT
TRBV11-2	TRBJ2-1	ASSLGRSASYNEQF
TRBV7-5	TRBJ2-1	ARSLRMARTPKNNEQF
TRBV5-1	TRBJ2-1	ASSGGTGETEQF
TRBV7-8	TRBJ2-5	ASSPDRGRETQY
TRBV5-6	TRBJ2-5	ASSLASQATLYQETQY
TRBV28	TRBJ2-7	ASTPSGTGRYEQY
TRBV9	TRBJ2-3	ASSVGGVGVSTDTQY
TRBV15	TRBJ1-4	ATSKDRGFEKLF
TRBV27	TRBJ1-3	ASSLYRGPLSGNTIY
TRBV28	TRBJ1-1	ASGPAGRNTEAF
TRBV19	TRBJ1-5	ASSMVQGNQPQH
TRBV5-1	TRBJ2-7	ASSYRGETYEQY
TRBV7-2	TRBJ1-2	ASSLVFDRLANYGYT
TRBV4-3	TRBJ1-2	ASSQVTGGARGYT
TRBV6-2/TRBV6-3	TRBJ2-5	ASSYSAQLAGGQRETQY
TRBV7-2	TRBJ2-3	ASSFKPGGDTQY
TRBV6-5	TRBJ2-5	ASRQAGRMGTQY
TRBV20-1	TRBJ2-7	SASHNRGRAYEQY
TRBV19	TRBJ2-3	ASAQGRGRTDTQY
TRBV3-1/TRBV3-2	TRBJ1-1	ASSPRDRVSAEAF
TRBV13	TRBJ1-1	ASSHVSWNTEAF
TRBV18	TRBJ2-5	ASSPTGLAETQY
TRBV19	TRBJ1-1	ASLRSGQGEANTEAF